This T cell receptor beta chain was retrieved from a study of blood T cell repertoires in COVID-19. For the study at large: Samples representing acute and convalescent COVID-19 were sourced from the United States, Italy and Spain. Sample material is recorded as cDNA or gDNA derived from T cells, B-cell-depleted T cells, or PBMCs.

Germline CDR1 and CDR2: SGHKS and YYEKEE (reference sequence). V shed 1 base and J shed 6 bases, with 10 bases lying between them. The CDR3 has 13 amino acids. Authors' methods: It was from reference gene primer amplification that nucleated cell counts were estimated. Some clones are missing from TCRdb's copy, which holds only in-frame ones; the method was immunoSEQ multiplex PCR. Clone size and V and J calls were adopted from that table, with D and trimming inferred from the DNA. The sample records roughly 26,000 clones, about 94% being singletons. The gene calls are TRBV5-5 and TRBJ1-1, with unresolved D. Material for sequencing was peripheral blood. The TCR comes from a human donor with active COVID-19. The donor label of this sample is uncertain. The CDR3 nucleotides are TGTGCCAGCAGCTTGAAGGCAGGCGCTGAAGCTTTCTTT. It specifies CASSLKAGAEAFF.